A selection of T cell receptor beta chains follows, all from one sample in a study of T-cell memory formation after mild COVID-19. TCRdb reprocessed the 5' RACE reads via MiXCR and lists one record per CDR3 protein. The table includes 300,000 to 350,000 distinct CDR3 sequences, about an eighth detected once. Sequencing was performed on PBMCs or a T cell subset sorted from them (not recorded which). These receptors came from a man aged 18 to 29 who had mild COVID-19 (a few samples of this study predate the infection). Cell type and time point are not known. CDR3s include the opening cysteine and the closing phenylalanine or tryptophan. D genes are given only for firm matches. Part of the rows lack a size; the others show once, few, many or a class for expanded clones.

V: TRBV6-5; size: NA; D: NA; J: TRBJ1-1; CDR3: CASQLEEAFF; DNA: TGTGCCAGCCAGTTGGAAGAAGCTTTCTTT
V: TRBV2; size: NA; D: TRBD1; J: TRBJ2-6; CDR3: CASSQTGGLLSGANVLTF; DNA: TGTGCCAGCAGTCAAACAGGGGGCCTCCTCTCTGGGGCCAACGTCCTGACTTTC
V: TRBV7-2; size: few; D: NA; J: TRBJ2-6; CDR3: CASSFTTGANVLTF; DNA: TGTGCCAGCAGCTTTACAACTGGGGCCAACGTCCTGACTTTC
V: TRBV21-1; size: NA; D: NA; J: TRBJ2-3; CDR3: CASSKVCGGADTQYF; DNA: TGTGCCAGCAGCAAAGTTTGTGGGGGGGCAGATACGCAGTATTTT
V: TRBV12-3/TRBV12-4; size: NA; D: NA; J: TRBJ2-2; CDR3: CASSSTVIDMTGELFF; DNA: TGTGCCAGCAGTTCTACCGTCATTGATATGACCGGGGAGCTGTTTTTT
V: TRBV7-2; size: few; D: NA; J: TRBJ2-4; CDR3: CASSLRGSLAKNIQYF; DNA: TGTGCCAGCAGCTTAAGAGGGAGTTTAGCCAAAAACATTCAGTACTTC
V: TRBV15; size: NA; D: NA; J: TRBJ2-1; CDR3: CATSRDLGQIEQFF; DNA: TGTGCCACCAGCAGAGATCTCGGCCAAATCGAGCAGTTCTTC
V: TRBV7-9; size: NA; D: NA; J: TRBJ1-1; CDR3: CASRDSGDTEAFF; DNA: TGTGCCAGCAGGGACAGTGGGGACACTGAAGCTTTCTTT
V: TRBV5-1; size: NA; D: TRBD1; J: TRBJ1-1; CDR3: CASSPQLTGEYTEAFF; DNA: TGCGCCAGCAGCCCCCAACTTACAGGGGAATACACTGAAGCTTTCTTT
V: TRBV4-1; size: few; D: NA; J: TRBJ2-1; CDR3: CASSAPTGGFEQFF; DNA: TGCGCCAGCAGCGCTCCAACGGGGGGCTTTGAGCAGTTCTTC
V: TRBV5-4; size: NA; D: NA; J: TRBJ1-2; CDR3: CASKGRFFYGYTF; DNA: TGTGCCAGCAAAGGACGGTTCTTCTATGGCTACACCTTC
V: TRBV29-1; size: few; D: NA; J: TRBJ1-1; CDR3: CSVVGKGAFF; DNA: TGCAGCGTTGTTGGGAAGGGAGCTTTCTTT
V: TRBV4-1; size: few; D: TRBD2; J: TRBJ2-1; CDR3: CASSQATSGTYNEQFF; DNA: TGCGCCAGCAGCCAAGCGACTAGCGGGACGTACAATGAGCAGTTCTTC
V: TRBV7-3; size: few; D: TRBD2; J: TRBJ2-1; CDR3: CASSQVLAAYNEQFF; DNA: TGTGCCAGCAGCCAAGTACTAGCGGCATACAATGAGCAGTTCTTC
V: TRBV7-9; size: NA; D: NA; J: TRBJ2-1; CDR3: CASSLPGVPPYNEQFF; DNA: TGTGCCAGCAGCCTCCCGGGCGTTCCACCATACAATGAGCAGTTCTTC
V: TRBV28; size: few; D: NA; J: TRBJ2-7; CDR3: CASRKGPLVNEQYF; DNA: TGTGCCAGCAGGAAGGGACCCCTGGTGAACGAGCAGTACTTC
V: TRBV5-1; size: NA; D: TRBD1; J: TRBJ1-1; CDR3: CASSLATGGRGTEAFF; DNA: TGCGCCAGCAGCTTGGCGACAGGGGGCCGGGGGACTGAAGCTTTCTTT
V: TRBV12-3/TRBV12-4; size: many; D: TRBD2; J: TRBJ2-3; CDR3: CASSFLAGGADTQYF; DNA: TGTGCCAGCAGTTTTTTAGCGGGGGGCGCAGATACGCAGTATTTT
V: TRBV4-1; size: NA; D: NA; J: TRBJ2-5; CDR3: CASSQELRRGRQETQYF; DNA: TGCGCCAGCAGCCAAGAATTGAGGAGGGGGCGGCAAGAGACCCAGTACTTC
V: TRBV20-1; size: NA; D: NA; J: TRBJ1-5; CDR3: CSAAQRPNQPQHF; DNA: TGCAGTGCTGCGCAGAGACCGAATCAGCCCCAGCATTTT
V: TRBV20-1; size: many; D: NA; J: TRBJ2-1; CDR3: CSARRITRNEQFF; DNA: TGCAGTGCTAGGAGAATCACTCGAAATGAGCAGTTCTTC
V: TRBV7-3; size: few; D: NA; J: TRBJ2-1; CDR3: CASSLMGTYNEQFF; DNA: TGTGCCAGCAGCTTAATGGGGACCTACAATGAGCAGTTCTTC
V: TRBV6-5; size: NA; D: NA; J: TRBJ1-2; CDR3: CASSWAGTRRDGYTF; DNA: TGTGCCAGCAGTTGGGCCGGGACAAGGAGGGATGGCTACACCTTC
V: TRBV3-1; size: NA; D: NA; J: TRBJ2-1; CDR3: CASSQSGSNEQFF; DNA: TGTGCCAGCAGCCAGTCTGGGAGCAATGAGCAGTTCTTC
V: TRBV7-8; size: many; D: NA; J: TRBJ2-1; CDR3: CASSFRQDNHNEQFF; DNA: TGTGCCAGCAGCTTTCGACAGGATAATCACAATGAGCAGTTCTTC
V: TRBV5-1; size: NA; D: TRBD2; J: TRBJ2-2; CDR3: CASSLVGGSTGELFF; DNA: TGCGCCAGCAGCTTGGTGGGCGGGAGCACCGGGGAGCTGTTTTTT
V: TRBV27; size: NA; D: TRBD2; J: TRBJ2-3; CDR3: CASSSMSSGGTQYF; DNA: TGTGCCAGCAGTTCAATGTCAAGCGGGGGTACGCAGTATTTT
V: TRBV2; size: NA; D: NA; J: TRBJ1-6; CDR3: CASSGSHGGGSSYNSPLHF; DNA: TGTGCCAGCAGTGGATCACACGGCGGGGGTAGCTCCTATAATTCACCCCTCCACTTT
V: TRBV15; size: NA; D: NA; J: TRBJ1-5; CDR3: CATSTGNQPQHF; DNA: TGTGCCACCAGCACGGGCAATCAGCCCCAGCATTTT